This T cell receptor (beta chain) was documented in a study of shared clonotypes between healthy human individuals. General study points: Richness estimates generally favored naive over memory subsets. Among a handful of donors, roughly 5.4% of naive CD4 clonotypes were found in common. What rarefaction showed was incomplete sorted-subset sequencing despite large depth.

With 3 bases removed from V and 10 bases from J, the gap between germline ends came to 16 bases. This CDR3 contains 14 residues. Germline V lookup: CDR1 MNHEY, CDR2 SVGAGI. Only in-frame clones appear in the TCRdb table, and some are missing; sequencing was by immunoSEQ multiplex PCR. Counted here are millions of clones, roughly 91% occurring once; the ten biggest clones make up approximately 1.7%. Of note for this clone: Its antigen is unidentified.

It was CD45RO-negative cells, positively selected for CCR7, that made up naive CD8 cells, with terminally differentiated effector memory CD45RA+ cells excluded. The sequencing input was naive CD8+ T cells from PBMCs. This chain uses TRBV6-5 with TRBJ2-1; D assignment may be TRBD1 or TRBD2 (5 bases each). The source of this sequence is a man aged 18 to 29 in good health. Some clones in this sample may be carry-over from other donors' samples. CDR3: CASSYYETGTEQFF. CDR3 nucleotides: TGTGCCAGCAGTTATTACGAGACTGGGACCGAGCAGTTCTTC.